This T cell receptor beta chain was profiled in a study of shared clonotypes between healthy human individuals. The repertoire was sequenced with immunoSEQ multiplex PCR; TCRdb's copy has only in-frame clones and lacks some. The repertoire holds 950,000 to 1,300,000 clones, about 80% seen once, with approximately 1.5% in the top ten. CDR1 and CDR2 (germline): SGHNT, YENEEA. V dropped 5 bases and J dropped 4 bases, with 16 bases sitting between them. The length of the CDR3 is 15 residues. Notes on the study in general: Enrolling few donors narrowed the genetic and exposure-history diversity that was represented. Naive subsets tended to show greater estimated richness than memory subsets.

With regard to this clone: No antigen is known for it.

The chain couples TRBV11-3 to TRBJ2-3, with D possibly TRBD2 on 7 matching bases. Sequenced material: memory CD4+ T cells sorted from blood. Subset: CD45RA-negative fraction. The sequence came from a man between 18 and 35 years old in good health. The CDR3 loop reads CASSPGGLEPDTQYF. In DNA form, the CDR3 reads TGTGCCAGCAGCCCGGGGGGCCTGGAACCAGATACGCAGTATTTT.